This is a list of T cell receptor beta chains from one sample in a study of T cells in Graves' hyperthyroidism and ophthalmopathy. One entry per CDR3 protein, called by TCRdb with MiXCR from the multiplex PCR reads. Of roughly 400,000 distinct CDR3 sequences listed, roughly 14% are singletons. The specimen was blood. The receptors shown here come from a woman between 18 and 29 years old with Graves' hyperthyroidism that later progressed to Graves' ophthalmopathy. Each CDR3 is given with its conserved first and last residue. The order of the fields is D gene, J gene, clone size, V gene, CDR3 protein, CDR3 DNA. The D gene is left open where the match is weak. Some rows have no size entry. The others give once, few or many, or a class for an expanded clone.

>TRBD1|TRBJ2-1|-|TRBV6-2/TRBV6-3
CASQPGQGNDEQFF
TGTGCCAGTCAACCGGGACAGGGTAATGATGAGCAGTTCTTC
>TRBD2|TRBJ2-5|many|TRBV27
CASSTGLAGVETQYF
TGTGCCAGCAGTACAGGACTAGCGGGAGTAGAGACCCAGTACTTC
>TRBD1|TRBJ1-4|many|TRBV12-3/TRBV12-4
CASSLNPTGSREKLFF
TGTGCCAGCAGTTTGAACCCGACAGGGTCGCGTGAAAAACTGTTTTTT
>-|TRBJ1-1|-|TRBV5-4
CASSLARSNTEAFF
TGTGCCAGCAGCTTGGCGCGATCAAACACTGAAGCTTTCTTT
>-|TRBJ2-7|many|TRBV3-1
CASSSGVGEEQYF
TGTGCCAGCAGCTCGGGAGTAGGCGAGGAGCAGTACTTC
>-|TRBJ2-7|many|TRBV20-1
CSASLWRESYEQYF
TGCAGTGCTAGCCTATGGAGGGAATCCTACGAGCAGTACTTC
>-|TRBJ2-7|few|TRBV6-1
CASSEAETPADEQYF
TGTGCCAGCAGTGAAGCGGAGACCCCAGCAGACGAGCAGTACTTC
>-|TRBJ2-7|few|TRBV20-1
CSATWAGLSSSYEQYF
TGCAGTGCTACCTGGGCCGGGCTGTCATCTTCCTACGAGCAGTACTTC
>-|TRBJ1-3|-|TRBV10-3
CAISATVSGNTIYF
TGTGCCATCAGTGCCACAGTCTCTGGAAACACCATATATTTT
>TRBD1|TRBJ2-7|-|TRBV20-1
CSARPGQVLTYEQYF
TGCAGTGCTCGCCCGGGACAGGTATTAACCTACGAGCAGTACTTC
>TRBD1|TRBJ2-5|many|TRBV28
CASVTRQGARETQYF
TGTGCCAGCGTAACCCGACAGGGGGCGAGGGAGACCCAGTACTTC
>-|TRBJ2-6|few|TRBV18
CASSPLADSGANVLTF
TGTGCCAGCTCACCATTGGCGGACTCTGGGGCCAACGTCCTGACTTTC
>TRBD2|TRBJ2-2|few|TRBV11-3
CASSLGSGLKNTGELFF
TGTGCCAGCAGCTTAGGGTCGGGACTAAAGAACACCGGGGAGCTGTTTTTT
>TRBD2|TRBJ2-1|-|TRBV19
CASSRTSGRPWEQFF
TGTGCCAGTAGTAGAACTAGCGGGAGGCCCTGGGAGCAGTTCTTC
>TRBD1|TRBJ2-1|many|TRBV5-1
CASSWGGTGYNEQFF
TGCGCCAGCAGCTGGGGTGGGACAGGGTACAATGAGCAGTTCTTC
>TRBD1|TRBJ1-5|few|TRBV5-6
CASSGTGTGDQPQHF
TGTGCCAGCAGCGGCACCGGGACAGGGGATCAGCCCCAGCATTTT
>-|TRBJ2-2|-|TRBV19
CASTIEGAGGELFF
TGTGCCAGTACCATCGAAGGGGCCGGCGGGGAGCTGTTTTTT
>-|TRBJ1-6|many|TRBV12-3/TRBV12-4
CASSYQGPNSPLHF
TGTGCCAGCAGTTACCAGGGCCCCAATTCACCCCTCCACTTT
>-|TRBJ2-1|many|TRBV6-2/TRBV6-3
CASIVGDAYNEQFF
TGTGCCAGCATAGTGGGGGACGCCTACAATGAGCAGTTCTTC
>TRBD1|TRBJ1-4|many|TRBV3-1
CASSNTGGANEKLFF
TGTGCCAGCAGCAACACAGGGGGGGCTAATGAAAAACTGTTTTTT
>-|TRBJ1-1|many|TRBV7-2
CASSIPGAEAFF
TGTGCCAGCAGCATACCGGGAGCTGAAGCTTTCTTT
>-|TRBJ1-1|few|TRBV5-8
CASSLEPNTEAFF
TGTGCCAGCAGCTTGGAACCGAACACTGAAGCTTTCTTT
>-|TRBJ2-7|-|TRBV11-2
CASSTGAGRIYEQYF
TGTGCCAGCAGCACGGGCGCGGGGCGAATATACGAGCAGTACTTC
>-|TRBJ2-2|many|TRBV2
CASSPGLSGGELFF
TGTGCCAGCAGTCCGGGACTGAGCGGCGGGGAGCTGTTTTTT
>-|TRBJ2-4|-|TRBV7-9
CASSVSGSLAKNIQYF
TGTGCCAGCAGCGTCAGCGGGTCTCTAGCCAAAAACATTCAGTACTTC
>TRBD1|TRBJ1-3|few|TRBV6-1
CATKTGGSGNTIYF
TGTGCCACCAAGACAGGGGGCTCTGGAAACACCATATATTTT
>-|TRBJ2-1|many|TRBV5-1
CASSLEASNEQFF
TGCGCCAGCAGCTTGGAGGCTAGCAATGAGCAGTTCTTC
>TRBD1|TRBJ2-7|many|TRBV28
CASSWQLEGQGGYEQYF
TGTGCCAGCAGTTGGCAGTTGGAGGGACAGGGAGGGTACGAGCAGTACTTC
>TRBD2|TRBJ2-1|many|TRBV20-1
CSAPAGLAGHNEQFF
TGCAGTGCTCCTGCGGGACTAGCGGGTCACAATGAGCAGTTCTTC
>TRBD2|TRBJ2-7|few|TRBV9
CASSSAGGPSNEQYF
TGTGCCAGCAGCTCCGCGGGAGGGCCTAGTAACGAGCAGTACTTC
>-|TRBJ2-5|many|TRBV3-1
CASSQEDGETQYF
TGTGCCAGCAGCCAAGAGGACGGGGAGACCCAGTACTTC
>-|TRBJ2-7|many|TRBV7-2
CTSSLGISYEQYF
TGTACCAGCAGCTTAGGCATTTCCTACGAGCAGTACTTC
>TRBD2|TRBJ2-3|many|TRBV28
CASSLLPTSGRETFTDTQYF
TGTGCCAGCAGCCTACTCCCCACTAGCGGGAGGGAGACCTTCACAGATACGCAGTATTTT
>-|TRBJ2-2|few|TRBV6-1
CASSFGLETGELFF
TGTGCCAGCAGTTTCGGGCTAGAGACCGGGGAGCTGTTTTTT
>TRBD1|TRBJ2-1|many|TRBV28
CASSFTGTVYNEQFF
TGTGCCAGCAGTTTCACTGGGACAGTCTACAATGAGCAGTTCTTC
>TRBD1|TRBJ2-1|many|TRBV20-1
CSAKRGTGEQFF
TGCAGTGCGAAGCGCGGGACAGGGGAGCAGTTCTTC
>-|TRBJ2-6|-|TRBV11-2
CASSFNPGLSGANVLTF
TGTGCCAGCAGCTTCAACCCGGGGCTCTCTGGGGCCAACGTCCTGACTTTC
>-|TRBJ1-2|many|TRBV28
CASSSFGTPDNYGYTF
TGTGCCAGCAGTTCCTTCGGGACACCAGATAACTATGGCTACACCTTC
>-|TRBJ2-7|many|TRBV28
CASRIGTGLESSYEQYF
TGTGCCAGCAGAATAGGGACAGGACTAGAGAGCTCCTACGAGCAGTACTTC
>TRBD2|TRBJ2-5|many|TRBV6-1
CASSELGGSWKTQYF
TGTGCCAGCAGTGAATTGGGCGGGAGTTGGAAGACCCAGTACTTC
>-|TRBJ1-1|many|TRBV28
CASNWGGTEAFF
TGTGCCAGCAATTGGGGGGGCACTGAAGCTTTCTTT
>-|TRBJ2-3|many|TRBV12-3/TRBV12-4
CASIGGISGSTDTQYF
TGTGCCAGCATAGGGGGAATTAGTGGGAGCACAGATACGCAGTATTTT